The clone carrying this TCR beta chain was observed at least ten times. Its matching antigen is unknown. The CDR3 sequence is 16 residues long. The V and J ends lost 5 bases and 2 bases respectively, with 17 bases between them. Germline V lookup: CDR1 SGHTA, CDR2 FQGNSA. The sample comes from a study of breast tumors, draining lymph nodes, adjacent tissues. Study results and limitations: Luminal-like breast cancer showed significantly greater tumor-nontumor repertoire similarity than basal-like breast cancer did.

TCRdb processed the multiplex PCR reads anew with MiXCR; each CDR3 protein has one entry. Of approximately 210,000 distinct CDR3 sequences listed, about 34% were seen once; the top ten hold 1.3% to 1.5%. Axillary draining lymph nodes of breast cancer patients supplied the node samples. The rearrangement joins TRBV7-2 to TRBJ2-3; TRBD2 might be the D (6 bases). The receptor comes from a female donor with breast cancer. Some clones in this sample may be carry-over from other donors' samples. Specimen: axillary lymph node tissue. The CDR3 region is CASSLRWREATDTQYF. The CDR3 DNA reads as TGTGCCAGCAGCCTCCGTTGGAGGGAAGCCACAGATACGCAGTATTTT.